This record covers a single TCR beta chain. Its specificity is unknown. This sample was included in a study of T-cell memory formation after mild COVID-19. Study-level points and caveats: Memory sampled before infection contained some responding clones, suggesting cross-reactive memory joined. Day 15 to 85 contractors were CD4/CD8 balanced; later expanders leaned CD4+. Shrinking CD4+ clones resided mostly in CM and EM, and CD8+ ones in EMRA.

TCRalpha and TCRbeta libraries used 5'RACE with constant-segment primers and UMIs. One entry per CDR3 protein results from TCRdb running MiXCR on the 5' RACE reads. Among 200,000 to 250,000 distinct CDR3 sequences, 8% to 11% were seen once, and the ten largest hold under 3.5%. The clonotype was recovered from a man aged 18 to 29 who had mild COVID-19 (a few samples of this study predate the infection). Cell type and time point are not known. The sequenced material came from PBMCs or a T cell subset sorted from them (not recorded which).

The CDR3 region has the DNA TGTGCCAGCAGCTCCGGGACAGGGGGCCGAGAGACCCAGTACTTC. Amino acids: CASSSGTGGRETQYF. This chain links TRBV7-9 with TRBJ2-5; 12 bases fit TRBD1. The germline V gene encodes CDR1 SEHNR and CDR2 FQNEAQ (reference sequence). The CDR3 sequence is 15 residues long. The V gene end was trimmed by 4 bases and the J gene end by 4 bases; junction bases not matched to a gene: 4.